The following is a T cell receptor (beta chain) sequence with its context. The record originates from a study of graft-versus-host responses after intestinal transplantation. The assay was immunoSEQ multiplex PCR, and TCRdb's table has in-frame clones only and misses some. Here the sample spans roughly 13,000 clones, around 85% being singletons. This CDR3 comprises 15 residues. Germline lookup yields CDR1 SGHNT and CDR2 YYREEE (reference sequence). Trimming took off 1 base at V and 0 bases at J, with 8 bases between the two ends. Sequences were derived from PBMCs, sampled around 300 days after intestinal transplant. This TCR came from a human patient who received an intestinal transplant, so some T cells may come from the graft donor. This chain connects TRBV5-4 to TRBJ2-1; D perhaps matches TRBD2 (6 bases). The chain's CDR3 is CASSLLGSSYNEQFF. In DNA, the CDR3 is TGTGCCAGCAGCTTGCTCGGGAGCTCCTACAATGAGCAGTTCTTC.